The source of this TCR beta chain is a study of blood T cell repertoires in COVID-19. Background on the study: Both acute and convalescent COVID-19 samples were obtained from the United States, Italy and Spain. The analysed material was cDNA or gDNA that came from T cells, B-cell-depleted T cells, or PBMCs.

Germline-derived CDR1 and CDR2 are GTSNPN and SVGIG (reference sequence). Trimming took 1 base from V and 4 from J, leaving 5 bases between them. The CDR3 loop spans 12 amino acids. Original handling: Estimated nucleated cell counts came from reference gene primer amplification. Data came from immunoSEQ multiplex PCR; TCRdb stores just in-frame clones and leaves some out. The V and J calls and clone size are taken from that table; D and trimming were inferred from the DNA. There are approximately 100,000 clones in the sample; roughly 86% occur only once, and 9% to 12% lies in the top ten. The material sequenced was peripheral blood. The chain joins TRBV30 to TRBJ2-1; no definite D call. This clonotype originated in a middle-aged man with acute or convalescent COVID-19. The CDR3 sequence: CAWSDIYNEQFF. The DNA of the CDR3 is TGTGCCTGGAGTGACATTTACAATGAGCAGTTCTTC. The whole variable domain, filled in from reference TRBV30 and TRBJ2-1, reads SQTIHQWPATLVQPVGSPLSLECTVEGTSNPNLYWYRQAAGRGLQLLFYSVGIGQISSEVPQNLSASRPQDRQFILSSKKLLLSDSGFYLCAWSDIYNEQFFGPGTRLTVL.